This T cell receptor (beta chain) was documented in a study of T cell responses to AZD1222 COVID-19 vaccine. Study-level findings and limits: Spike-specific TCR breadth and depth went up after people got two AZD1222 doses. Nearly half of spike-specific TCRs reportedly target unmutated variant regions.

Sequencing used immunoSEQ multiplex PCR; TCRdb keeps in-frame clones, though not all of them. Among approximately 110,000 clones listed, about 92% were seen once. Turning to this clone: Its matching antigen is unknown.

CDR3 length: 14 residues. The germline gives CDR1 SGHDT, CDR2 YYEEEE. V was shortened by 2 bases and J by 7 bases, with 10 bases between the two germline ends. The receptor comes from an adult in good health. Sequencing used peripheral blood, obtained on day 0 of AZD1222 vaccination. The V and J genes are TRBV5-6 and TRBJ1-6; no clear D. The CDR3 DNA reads TGTGCCAGCAGCTTTACGGCATTCAATTCACCCCTCCACTTT. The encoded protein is CASSFTAFNSPLHF.